Each of the 29 T cell receptor beta chains below was sequenced from the same sample in a study of blood T cell repertoires in COVID-19. Only in-frame clones appear in the TCRdb table, and some are missing; sequencing was by immunoSEQ multiplex PCR. Among more than 45,000 clones listed, about 86% were seen once. Material: peripheral blood. The receptors were gathered from an elderly woman with acute or convalescent COVID-19.

The CDR3 DNA sequence: TGCGCCAGCAGCTTGATTAGCGGGGGGGCAGTAACAGATACGCAGTATTTT. It translates to CASSLISGGAVTDTQYF. This rearrangement joins TRBV5-1 to TRBJ2-3, with 11 positions matching TRBD2. The CDR3 contains 17 residues. V lost 1 base to trimming and J lost 3 bases; unmatched junction nucleotides: 7. The germline CDR1 and CDR2 sequences are SGHRS and YFSETQ.

V usage is TRBV2 and J usage is TRBJ1-4, with 7 bases identical to TRBD1. Trimming removed 6 bases from V and 6 bases from J; junction bases left unmatched: 10. The CDR3 spans 15 residues. CDR1 and CDR2 from the germline V gene are SNHLY and FYNNEI. CDR3 nucleotide sequence: TGTGCCAGCAGACGTACAGGGGACCCGGATGAAAAACTGTTTTTT. It codes for CASRRTGDPDEKLFF.

The chain recombines TRBV3-1 (or the pseudogene TRBV3-2) with TRBJ2-1; D ambiguous. The V end lost 4 bases, the J end lost 8 bases, and 12 bases lay between the germline ends. The germline V gene encodes CDR1 LGHDT and CDR2 YNNKEL (reference sequence). This CDR3 is 13 amino acids long. The CDR3 nucleotides are TGTGCCAGCAGCCTGGGCCTTATGGATGAGCAGTTCTTC. This translates into CASSLGLMDEQFF.

This clone was seen once. The chain has TRBV11-2 and TRBJ1-6; D gene ambiguous. Germline CDR1 SGHAT, CDR2 FQNNGV. Trimming took off 4 bases at V and 11 bases at J, with 12 bases between the two ends. The CDR3 extends over 13 amino acids. The CDR3 is CASSSRDRTPLHF. In nucleotides, the CDR3 is TGTGCCAGCAGCTCACGGGATAGGACACCCCTCCACTTT. Based on the CDR3 plus reference TRBV11-2 and TRBJ1-6, the full variable domain is EAGVAQSPRYKIIEKRQSVAFWCNPISGHATLYWYQQILGQGPKLLIQFQNNGVVDDSQLPKDRFSAERLKGVDSTLKIQPAKLEDSAVYLCASSSRDRTPLHFGNGTRLTVT.

In its sample, this clone was seen a few times. The chain joins TRBV7-9 to TRBJ1-2, with 10 nucleotides matching TRBD1. After removal of 2 bases from V and 3 bases from J, the junction contained 3 bases not matched to a gene. The CDR3 is 15 amino acids. Germline V lookup: CDR1 SEHNR, CDR2 FQNEAQ (reference sequence). CDR3 amino acids: CASSLIGQGDYGYTF. DNA of the CDR3: TGTGCCAGCAGCTTAATCGGACAGGGGGACTATGGCTACACCTTC.

The chain combines TRBV30 with TRBJ2-3; tentative D call: TRBD2 (6 bases). Germline V gives CDR1 GTSNPN, CDR2 SVGIG (reference sequence). CDR3 length equals 15 residues. The V end was cut by 1 base, the J end by 0 bases, with 11 bases between. The CDR3 here is CAWSDWDLSTDTQYF. DNA for the CDR3: TGTGCCTGGAGTGATTGGGACTTAAGCACAGATACGCAGTATTTT.

The chain joins TRBV3-1 (or the pseudogene TRBV3-2) to TRBJ2-2, with D perhaps matching TRBD2 (6 bases). Germline V lookup: CDR1 LGHDT, CDR2 YNNKEL (reference sequence). The CDR3 covers 12 residues. V was pared by 9 bases and J by 7 bases, with 12 bases between. The CDR3 here is CASRAGIGELFF. The CDR3 DNA sequence: TGTGCCAGTAGGGCGGGAATCGGGGAGCTGTTTTTT.

The chain is built from TRBV7-8 and TRBJ2-2; 9 nucleotides align to TRBD2. Germline CDR1 is SGHVS and CDR2 is FQNEAQ. V lost 3 bases, J lost 5 bases, and 7 bases stayed unmatched. The CDR3 length is 16 residues. CDR3 in DNA: TGTGCCAGCAGCTTCCGTTCTAGCGGGACAACCGGGGAGCTGTTTTTT. Translated: CASSFRSSGTTGELFF.

The CDR3 is CASSFQGGTEAFF. The CDR3 nucleotides are TGTGCCAGCAGTTTCCAGGGAGGCACTGAAGCTTTCTTT. The chain links TRBV27 to TRBJ1-1, with TRBD1 as a possible D gene (5 bases). Germline CDR1 and CDR2: MNHEY and SMNVEV (reference sequence). V was shortened by 3 bases and J by 4 bases, with 9 bases between the two germline ends. This CDR3 has 13 residues.

This clone was picked up a small number of times. CDR3 sequence: CAISEDRNYGYTF. In nucleotides, the CDR3 is TGTGCCATCAGTGAGGACAGAAACTATGGCTACACCTTC. The J gene is TRBJ1-2, the V gene TRBV10-3; D is perhaps TRBD1 (5 bases). This CDR3 is 13 amino acids long. In germline, CDR1 is ENHRY, CDR2 SYGVKD. The V end was cut by 2 bases, the J end by 2 bases, with 6 bases between.

This chain uses TRBV27 with TRBJ1-5, with D unclear. There are 15 residues in the CDR3. Trimming pared 6 bases from V and 2 bases from J, leaving 14 bases between. In germline, CDR1 is MNHEY, CDR2 SMNVEV (reference sequence). Here the CDR3 DNA reads TGTGCCAGCAGCCCCCTCGAGCGGGGCAATCAGCCCCAGCATTTT. Translating gives CASSPLERGNQPQHF.

The V call is TRBV6-4, the J call TRBJ1-6, with 8 positions matching TRBD1. Germline V lookup: CDR1 MRHNA, CDR2 SNTAGT. The junction had 8 bases not matched to a gene; V was cut back by 4 bases and J by 9 bases. CDR3 length: 15 amino acids. The CDR3: CASSVDRGEGSPLHF. In DNA, the CDR3 is TGTGCCAGCAGTGTCGACAGGGGAGAGGGTTCACCCCTCCACTTT.

The rearrangement joins TRBV10-3 to TRBJ1-4, with no clear D. This CDR3 comprises 15 residues. The V and J ends lost 2 bases and 8 bases respectively, with 15 bases between them. Germline V gene sequence: CDR1 ENHRY, CDR2 SYGVKD. CDR3 sequence (DNA): TGTGCCATCAGTGAGAACCCTGGAGGAGGGGAAAAACTGTTTTTT. The encoded protein is CAISENPGGGEKLFF.

In this sample, this clone turned up a few times. The CDR3 here is CASSYWGQRNTEAFF. DNA of the CDR3: TGTGCCAGCAGTTACTGGGGACAGAGGAACACTGAAGCTTTCTTT. V and J are TRBV6-5 and TRBJ1-1; 7 nucleotides agree with TRBD1. The CDR3 loop spans 15 amino acids. J was trimmed by 1 base and V by 1 base; bases with no gene match: 3. Germline CDR1 and CDR2: MNHEY and SVGAGI.

The chain combines TRBV7-2 with TRBJ2-7, with 10 positions matching TRBD2. V lost 3 bases to trimming and J lost 4 bases; unmatched junction nucleotides: 6. Germline V gene lookup returns CDR1 SGHTA and CDR2 FQGNSA. The CDR3 is made up of 15 amino acids. The CDR3 nucleotides read TGTGCCAGCAGCTTTAGGAGCGGGGGGGTGTACGAGCAGTACTTC. Its protein product is CASSFRSGGVYEQYF.

The chain combines TRBV7-3 with TRBJ2-3; 10 bases are a match to TRBD1. This CDR3 region has 15 residues. Germline V gives CDR1 SGHTA, CDR2 FQGTGA. The V and J ends lost 4 bases and 0 bases, in that order; junction bases with no gene match: 1. This CDR3 reads CASSWTGGSTDTQYF. The CDR3 DNA follows: TGTGCCAGCAGCTGGACAGGGGGTAGCACAGATACGCAGTATTTT.

The chain carries TRBV7-6 and TRBJ2-7, with TRBD1 as a possible D gene (6 bases). Germline-derived CDR1 and CDR2 are SGHVS and FNYEAQ. This CDR3 contains 15 residues. V gave up 0 bases and J gave up 6 bases, with 15 bases separating them. The DNA of the CDR3 is TGTGCCAGCAGCTTAGCGACAGGTTGGCGTGGCGAGCAGTACTTC. It encodes CASSLATGWRGEQYF. The full variable domain, with the rest looked up from reference TRBV7-6 and TRBJ2-7, is GAGVSQSPRYKVTKRGQDVALRCDPISGHVSLYWYRQALGQGPEFLTYFNYEAQQDKSGLPNDRFSAERPEGSISTLTIQRTEQRDSAMYRCASSLATGWRGEQYFGPGTRLTVT.

This clone is medium-sized in the sample. The rearrangement links TRBV14 to TRBJ1-6; D call uncertain. V was trimmed by 5 bases and J by 6 bases, leaving 14 bases between them. Per germline, CDR1 SGHDN and CDR2 FVKESK. The CDR3 runs to 15 residues. Written as DNA, the CDR3 is TGTGCCAGCAGCACCAGCGGGTTACTTAATTCACCCCTCCACTTT. Protein sequence: CASSTSGLLNSPLHF.

This chain uses TRBV3-1 (or the pseudogene TRBV3-2) with TRBJ1-2; tentatively, D is TRBD1 (5 bases). CDR3 length: 16 amino acids. Trimming took 2 bases from V and 5 from J, leaving 18 bases between them. From germline, CDR1 is LGHDT and CDR2 YNNKEL (reference sequence). The DNA for the CDR3 is TGTGCCAGCAGCCAAAGTGGGTGGGGCTCTGGATATGGCTACACCTTC. It codes for CASSQSGWGSGYGYTF.

CDR3 DNA: TGCAGTGCTAGTCGGGGAGCTAACTATGGCTACACCTTC. This codes for CSASRGANYGYTF. The chain combines TRBV20-1 with TRBJ1-2; D is unresolved. Trimming shortened V by 3 bases and J by 0 bases, and 8 bases separated the two germline ends. Germline V gene sequence: CDR1 DFQATT, CDR2 SNEGSKA (reference sequence). The CDR3 contains 13 residues.

The J gene is TRBJ1-4, the V gene TRBV7-2, with 8 bases matching TRBD1. Germline trimming cut 0 bases from V and 7 bases from J; bases unmatched to any gene: 4. CDR1 is SGHTA, CDR2 FQGNSA, per germline. The CDR3 totals 15 residues. The CDR3 reads CASSLARTGTEKLFF. DNA of the CDR3: TGTGCCAGCAGCTTAGCAAGGACAGGGACTGAAAAACTGTTTTTT. Full variable domain (remainder filled in from reference TRBV7-2 and TRBJ1-4): GAGVSQSPSNKVTEKGKDVELRCDPISGHTALYWYRQSLGQGLEFLIYFQGNSAPDKSGLPSDRFSAERTGGSVSTLTIQRTQQEDSAVYLCASSLARTGTEKLFFGSGTQLSVL.

The genes are TRBV7-6 and TRBJ1-5, with D uncertain. Germline lookup yields CDR1 SGHVS and CDR2 FNYEAQ. The V end lost 0 bases, the J end lost 10 bases, and 10 bases lay between the germline ends. CDR3 length equals 13 residues. The CDR3 sequence: CASSLALSGPQHF. The CDR3 DNA follows: TGTGCCAGCAGCTTAGCGCTCTCCGGTCCCCAGCATTTT.

The CDR3 DNA reads TGTGCCAGCTCACAGGGACTAGCGGTTTACAATGAGCAGTTCTTC. The encoded protein is CASSQGLAVYNEQFF. The rearrangement joins TRBV18 to TRBJ2-1, with TRBD2 matching over 11 bases. Losses at the gene ends were 4 bases for V and 4 bases for J; bases not matched to a gene: 3. The CDR3 is 15 residues long. The germline gives CDR1 KGHSH, CDR2 LQKENI.

A single count supports this clone. The junction does not match germline at one end; this may be a read error. This chain links TRBV19 with TRBJ2-3; TRBD1 matches at 7 bases. The V gene's germline CDR1 is LNHDA and CDR2 SQIVND (reference sequence). The CDR3 is 16 residues long. The CDR3 nucleotides read TGTGCCAGTTGTATAGGGACAGCTTTATACACAGATACGCAGTATTTT. This translates into CASCIGTALYTDTQYF.

The genes are TRBV10-2 and TRBJ2-7, with a weak D call TRBD1 (6 bases). The V end lost 5 bases, the J end lost 2 bases, and 7 bases lay between the germline ends. The CDR3 is 12 amino acids. Germline CDR1 and CDR2: WSHSY and SAAADI. CDR3 nucleotide sequence: TGCGCCAGCAGTAGACAGGCCTACGAGCAGTACTTC. Protein product: CASSRQAYEQYF.

The chain has TRBV2 and TRBJ2-3; TRBD2 matches at 11 bases. The length of the CDR3 is 15 residues. The trim removed 5 bases at V and 1 base at J, leaving 2 bases unmatched. CDR1 is SNHLY, CDR2 FYNNEI, per germline. The CDR3 DNA follows: TGTGCCAGCAGTCTGGGACTAGCGGGCACAGATACGCAGTATTTT. It specifies CASSLGLAGTDTQYF.

V gene TRBV3-1 (or the pseudogene TRBV3-2) combines with J gene TRBJ1-1; 7 nucleotides agree with TRBD1. The V segment lost 5 bases and the J segment 3 bases; nucleotides outside the gene matches: 6. The CDR3 consists of 14 residues. Germline CDR1 and CDR2: LGHDT and YNNKEL (reference sequence). This CDR3 is CASSSRDSYTEAFF. In DNA form, the CDR3 reads TGTGCCAGCAGCAGCCGGGACAGTTACACTGAAGCTTTCTTT.

V gene TRBV5-1 combines with J gene TRBJ2-2; D unresolved. V lost 4 bases and J 5 bases, leaving 12 bases between the germline ends. The length of the CDR3 is 14 residues. The V gene's germline CDR1 is SGHRS and CDR2 YFSETQ. CDR3 in DNA: TGCGCCAGCAGCCCTGCACTCCTAACCGGGGAGCTGTTTTTT. This sequence encodes CASSPALLTGELFF. Complete variable domain (other parts from reference TRBV5-1 and TRBJ2-2): KAGVTQTPRYLIKTRGQQVTLSCSPISGHRSVSWYQQTPGQGLQFLFEYFSETQRNKGNFPGRFSGRQFSNSRSEMNVSTLELGDSALYLCASSPALLTGELFFGEGSRLTVL.

This clone was found once. The V gene is TRBV19, the J gene TRBJ1-4; tentatively, D is TRBD1 (5 bases). In germline, CDR1 is LNHDA, CDR2 SQIVND (reference sequence). Trimming shortened V by 6 bases and J by 8 bases, and 19 bases separated the two germline ends. The CDR3 is made up of 15 amino acids. The CDR3 protein is CASRGDLTHGEKLFF. The CDR3 DNA reads TGTGCCAGTAGAGGGGACTTAACTCACGGCGAAAAACTGTTTTTT. Looking up the rest from reference TRBV19 and TRBJ1-4 gives the full variable domain: DGGITQSPKYLFRKEGQNVTLSCEQNLNHDAMYWYRQDPGQGLRLIYYSQIVNDFQKGDIAEGYSVSREKKESFPLTVTSAQKNPTAFYLCASRGDLTHGEKLFFGSGTQLSVL.